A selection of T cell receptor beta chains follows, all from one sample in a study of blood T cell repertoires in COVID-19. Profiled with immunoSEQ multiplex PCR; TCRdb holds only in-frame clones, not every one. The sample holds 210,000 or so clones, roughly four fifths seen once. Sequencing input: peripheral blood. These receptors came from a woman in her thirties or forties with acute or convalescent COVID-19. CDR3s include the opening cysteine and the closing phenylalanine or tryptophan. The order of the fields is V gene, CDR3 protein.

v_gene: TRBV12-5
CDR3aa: CASGPWISGSYGYTF

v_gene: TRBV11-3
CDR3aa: CASSLSGTYEQYF

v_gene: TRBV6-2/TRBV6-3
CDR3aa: CASSYSAFQGSGYTF

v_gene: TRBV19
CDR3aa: CASRLDRGNIQYF

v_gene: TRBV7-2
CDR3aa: CASSLGLADMYEQYF

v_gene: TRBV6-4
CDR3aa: CASSDSGALLTDTQYF

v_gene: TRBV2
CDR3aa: CASSEGGFVYGYTF

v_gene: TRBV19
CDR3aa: CASRSRTGELFF

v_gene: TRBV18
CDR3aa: CASSPEYSYEQYF

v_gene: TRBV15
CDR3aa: CATSRDRGGMNTEAFF

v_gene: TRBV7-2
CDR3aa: CASSFTAGGKTDTQYF

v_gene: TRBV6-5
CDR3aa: CASRTGQGHIQYF

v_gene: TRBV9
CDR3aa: CASGKTGSTKEKLFF

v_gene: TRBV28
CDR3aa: CASSPFLGLAGGENTGELFF

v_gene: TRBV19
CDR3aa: CASSPPGQGFSPLHF

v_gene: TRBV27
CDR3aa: CASKQGGTEAFF

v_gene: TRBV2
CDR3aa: CASGGTSGERNEQFF

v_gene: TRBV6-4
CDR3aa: CASSDFTQRVHTQYF

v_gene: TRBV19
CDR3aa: CASSNWGQGIFEQYF

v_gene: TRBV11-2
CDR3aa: CASRYDRPETQYF

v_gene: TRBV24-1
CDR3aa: CATSDHPASGAYNEQFF

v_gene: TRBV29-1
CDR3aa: CSVEIGRAYGYTF

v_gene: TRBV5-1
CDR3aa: CASSLNTGSGNTIYF

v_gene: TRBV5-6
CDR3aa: CASSMTGEGTDTQYF

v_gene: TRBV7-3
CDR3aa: CASSLSPSTVQGTQYF

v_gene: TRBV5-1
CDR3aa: CASSLSDLRGIGYTF

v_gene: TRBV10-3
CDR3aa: CAISESRGQSEAFF

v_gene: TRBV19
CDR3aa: CASSIAAGASGNTIYF

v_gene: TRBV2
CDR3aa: CASRAQGRGQETQYF

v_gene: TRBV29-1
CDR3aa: CSVDKTGSYYGYTF

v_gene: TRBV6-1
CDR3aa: CASSERRVSTDTQYF

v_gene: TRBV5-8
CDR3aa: CASSSDQPQHF

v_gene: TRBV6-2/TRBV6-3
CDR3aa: CASSRLAYEQYF

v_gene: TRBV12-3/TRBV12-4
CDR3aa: CASSLGGNTEAFF

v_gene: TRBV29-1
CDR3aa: CSAGGQVYEQYF

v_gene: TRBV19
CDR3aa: CASSIDRAIETQYF

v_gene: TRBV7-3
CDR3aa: CASSLSDRTNVLTF

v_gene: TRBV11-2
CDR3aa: CASTLRDSNNYGYTF

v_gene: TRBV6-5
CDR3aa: CASRAGDYEQYF

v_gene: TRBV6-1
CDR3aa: CASSDPKTGLADTQYF

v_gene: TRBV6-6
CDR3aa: CASSYGPTGVNQPQHF

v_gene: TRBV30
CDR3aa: CAWSLTGGQETQYF

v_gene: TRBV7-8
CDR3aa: CASSLSSPGLAGVKFF

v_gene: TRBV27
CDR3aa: CASSLSGSSGPSSYEQYF

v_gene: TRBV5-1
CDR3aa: CASSSLIQGADGYTF

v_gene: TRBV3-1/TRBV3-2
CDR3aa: CASSQARDGQETQYF

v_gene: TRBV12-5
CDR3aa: CASGSVSGFNQPQHF